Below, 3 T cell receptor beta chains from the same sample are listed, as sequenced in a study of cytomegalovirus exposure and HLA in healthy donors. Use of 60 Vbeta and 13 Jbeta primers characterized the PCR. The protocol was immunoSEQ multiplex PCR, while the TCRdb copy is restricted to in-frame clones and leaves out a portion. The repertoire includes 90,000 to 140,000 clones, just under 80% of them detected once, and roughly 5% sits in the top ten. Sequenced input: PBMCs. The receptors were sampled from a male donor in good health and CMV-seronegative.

The CDR3 protein is CASSLGTGGYEQYF. In DNA, the CDR3 is TGTGCCAGCAGCTTAGGGACGGGGGGATACGAGCAGTACTTC. The V call is TRBV11-3, the J call TRBJ2-7; 7 bases fit TRBD2. CDR1 is SGHNT and CDR2 is YENEEA in the germline V gene. CDR3 length: 14 amino acids. V gave up 1 base and J gave up 4 bases; unmatched junction bases: 4.

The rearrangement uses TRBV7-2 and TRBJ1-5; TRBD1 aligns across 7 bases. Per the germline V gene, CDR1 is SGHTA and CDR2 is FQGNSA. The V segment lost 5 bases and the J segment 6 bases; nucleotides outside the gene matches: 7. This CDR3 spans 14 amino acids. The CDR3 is CASSMTGSSQPQHF. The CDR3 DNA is TGTGCCAGCAGCATGACAGGGTCCAGTCAGCCCCAGCATTTT.

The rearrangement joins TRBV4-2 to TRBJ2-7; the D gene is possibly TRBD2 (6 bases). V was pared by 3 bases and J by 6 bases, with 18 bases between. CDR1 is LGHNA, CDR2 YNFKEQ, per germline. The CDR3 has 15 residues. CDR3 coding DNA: TGTGCCAGCAGCCAGGGACTGGGGAGAGGAGGCGAGCAGTACTTC. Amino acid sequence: CASSQGLGRGGEQYF.